This TCR beta chain was recorded in a study of CD8 T cells in Susac syndrome. Turning to the study itself: When blood was drawn, the patients with Susac syndrome were therapy-naive, on corticosteroids, or on intravenous immunoglobulin alone. Study-wide findings and caveats: The study conceded that its TCR sequencing and HLA analysis involved relatively few individuals. CD4+ T cell repertoires in Susac syndrome exhibited no evidence of clonal expansion.

Concerning this clonotype: Its matching antigen is unknown.

The CDR3 sequence is 15 residues long. J was trimmed by 1 base and V by 5 bases; bases with no gene match: 6. Germline V gene sequence: CDR1 DFQATT, CDR2 SNEGSKA (reference sequence). A quantity of roughly 0.5 to 1 ug RNA underwent reverse transcription using random hexamers. From the immunoSEQ multiplex PCR reads, TCRdb called clonotypes with MiXCR, one entry per CDR3 protein. Among approximately 150,000 distinct CDR3 sequences listed, approximately 95% were seen once. The chain recombines TRBV20-1 with TRBJ1-1; TRBD1 matches at 11 bases. The specimen was CD4+ T cells from PBMCs. The sequence was obtained from a human donor with Susac syndrome. In nucleotides, the CDR3 is TGCAGTGCTTGGGGGACAGGGGGTGCGAACACTGAAGCTTTCTTT. This codes for CSAWGTGGANTEAFF.